The T cell receptor (beta chain) under discussion was sequenced for a study of immune heterogeneity within non-small cell lung tumors. Amplification of TCR beta CDR3 was performed by multiplex PCR with 32 V and 13 J primers. MiXCR was run by TCRdb on the multiplex PCR reads, yielding one entry per CDR3 protein. This repertoire shows approximately 11,000 distinct CDR3 sequences, 25% to 30% found once; its top ten account for approximately 8.7%. The trim removed 0 bases at V and 3 bases at J, leaving 8 bases unmatched. From germline, CDR1 is SGHAT and CDR2 FQNNGV. The CDR3 totals 16 residues. Genomic DNA extracted from bulk tumor tissue served as template. A total of around 660 ng was used per sample. Multiple widely separated biopsies were taken from each primary tumor at surgery. It was patients with untreated, newly diagnosed non-small cell lung cancer who underwent curative surgery. This clonotype was seen once.

The gene calls are TRBV11-2 and TRBJ2-7; 7 nucleotides agree with TRBD2. This clonotype originated in a woman aged 55 to 70 with non-small cell lung cancer. Sample: lung tumor tissue. CDR3 DNA sequence: TGTGCCAGCAGCTTAGATCTGGGCCGGGGGGACTACGAGCAGTACTTC. Its protein is CASSLDLGRGDYEQYF. The whole variable domain, filled in from reference TRBV11-2 and TRBJ2-7, reads EAGVAQSPRYKIIEKRQSVAFWCNPISGHATLYWYQQILGQGPKLLIQFQNNGVVDDSQLPKDRFSAERLKGVDSTLKIQPAKLEDSAVYLCASSLDLGRGDYEQYFGPGTRLTVT.